One and the same sample provided the 22 T cell receptor beta chains below, sequenced in a study of T cells after yellow fever vaccination. TCRdb redid the calling of the 5' RACE reads with MiXCR, one entry per CDR3 protein. The sample gives some 350,000 distinct CDR3 sequences, approximately 9% of which show up once; approximately 19% is in the top ten. The specimen comprised PBMCs, sampled on the day of the first yellow fever vaccination. These receptors were obtained from a man aged 18 to 29 who received the YFV17D yellow fever vaccine.

V usage is TRBV2 and J usage is TRBJ2-5, with D possibly being TRBD2 (7 bases). The V gene's germline CDR1 is SNHLY and CDR2 FYNNEI. Trimming stripped 7 bases from V and 2 bases from J, with 17 bases between. The CDR3 sequence is 15 residues long. The DNA for the CDR3 is TGTGCCAGCATTCGAGGCGGGGGACAACAAGAGACCCAGTACTTC. Translation gives CASIRGGGQQETQYF.

The table lists this clonotype with a few counts. The chain links TRBV3-1 to TRBJ2-6; D is ambiguous. Germline V lookup: CDR1 LGHDT, CDR2 YNNKEL (reference sequence). With 2 bases removed from V and 2 bases from J, the gap between germline ends came to 10 bases. This CDR3 spans 16 amino acids. CDR3 region: CASSQNWLPGANVLTF. The CDR3 DNA reads TGTGCCAGCAGCCAAAATTGGCTCCCTGGGGCCAACGTCCTGACTTTC.

Regarding this clonotype: This may come from a read error, since a much larger clone is one base off. For the CDR3, the DNA is TGTGCCAGCGAGCAAGAGACCCAGTACTTC. This gives the protein CASEQETQYF. The rearrangement links TRBV11-2 to TRBJ2-5; no clear D gene. The CDR3 covers 10 residues. V lost 8 bases to trimming and J lost 2 bases, with 3 bases between them. The germline V gene has CDR1 SGHAT and CDR2 FQNNGV.

This chain links TRBV20-1 with TRBJ2-4; D ambiguous. This CDR3 spans 14 amino acids. V dropped 0 bases and J dropped 0 bases, with 6 bases sitting between them. The V gene's germline CDR1 is DFQATT and CDR2 SNEGSKA (reference sequence). The CDR3 is CSARDRKAKNIQYF. CDR3 DNA: TGCAGTGCTAGAGACAGGAAAGCCAAAAACATTCAGTACTTC.

This clonotype was seen only a few times. The chain uses TRBV12-3 or TRBV12-4 and TRBJ2-2; 8 nucleotides line up with TRBD1. The trim removed 6 bases at V and 6 bases at J, leaving 9 bases unmatched. The CDR3 has 15 residues. Here the CDR3 DNA reads TGTGCCAGCAGCCCATCCAGGGGGCGCTCCGGGGAGCTGTTTTTT. It specifies CASSPSRGRSGELFF.

This clonotype came up many times. This chain uses TRBV6-1 with TRBJ2-3; the match to TRBD2 covers 10 bases. Losses at the gene ends were 6 bases for V and 2 bases for J; bases not matched to a gene: 11. Per the germline V gene, CDR1 is MNHNS and CDR2 is SASEGT. The CDR3 length is 17 residues. This chain's CDR3 is CASSQVVAGGPTDTQYF. CDR3 nucleotides: TGTGCCAGCAGCCAGGTGGTAGCGGGGGGACCCACAGATACGCAGTATTTT.

The rearrangement links TRBV3-1 to TRBJ2-1; TRBD2 matches at 10 bases. From germline, CDR1 is LGHDT and CDR2 YNNKEL (reference sequence). V lost 0 bases to trimming and J lost 9 bases; unmatched junction nucleotides: 8. The CDR3 has 16 residues. Written as DNA, the CDR3 is TGTGCCAGCAGCCAAGATCCCAGCGGGGGGGCGGGTGAGCAGTTCTTC. As protein: CASSQDPSGGAGEQFF.

This clonotype was found a few times. The CDR3 sequence: CASSSSRQGRHSPLHF. The CDR3 DNA sequence: TGTGCCAGCAGCTCCTCAAGACAGGGGCGTCATTCACCCCTCCACTTT. The V and J genes are TRBV11-2 and TRBJ1-6, with 8 bases that match TRBD1. The CDR3 loop spans 16 amino acids. Germline V gives CDR1 SGHAT, CDR2 FQNNGV. The trim removed 4 bases at V and 8 bases at J, leaving 10 bases unmatched.

The rearrangement uses TRBV10-2 and TRBJ2-1, with 8 positions matching TRBD1. There are 11 residues in the CDR3. Germline CDR1 reads WSHSY; CDR2 reads SAAADI. The trim removed 5 bases at V and 16 bases at J, leaving 7 bases unmatched. The CDR3 reads CASSLGQGQFF. The CDR3 DNA reads as TGCGCCAGCAGTCTCGGACAGGGACAATTCTTC.

This clonotype has more than one count but fewer than ten. This chain links TRBV9 with TRBJ1-6; unclear D gene. V lost 7 bases to trimming and J lost 5 bases, with 10 bases between them. CDR1 and CDR2 from the germline V gene are SGDLS and YYNGEE. The CDR3 is 13 amino acids. CDR3 DNA: TGTGCCAGCGGGCCCACCCATAATTCACCCCTCCACTTT. It translates to CASGPTHNSPLHF.

This clonotype was detected only a few times. This chain links TRBV5-1 with TRBJ1-2, with 9 bases that match TRBD1. CDR1 SGHRS and CDR2 YFSETQ come from the germline V gene. The CDR3 spans 15 residues. Trimming cost V 0 bases and J 2 bases; bases outside gene matches: 2. The CDR3 region is CASSLVGTGNYGYTF. The DNA of the CDR3 is TGCGCCAGCAGCTTGGTTGGGACAGGGAACTATGGCTACACCTTC.

This chain joins TRBV7-9 and TRBJ2-5; D is unclear. From germline, CDR1 is SEHNR and CDR2 FQNEAQ (reference sequence). The V gene lost 2 bases and the J gene lost 2 bases, with 9 bases spanning the gap. The CDR3 is 14 residues long. This CDR3 is CASSLRNSQETQYF. CDR3 nucleotides: TGTGCCAGCAGCTTAAGGAACTCACAAGAGACCCAGTACTTC.

This clonotype was found a few times. The CDR3 nucleotides read TGCAGTGCTAGAGTGGGGCAAGAGACCCAGTACTTC. As protein: CSARVGQETQYF. The rearrangement links TRBV20-1 to TRBJ2-5, with D uncertain. Between the trimmed V and J ends, which lost 1 base and 2 bases, there was a span of 5 bases. This CDR3 comprises 12 residues. Germline values: CDR1 DFQATT, CDR2 SNEGSKA (reference sequence).

This chain joins TRBV9 and TRBJ2-5; perhaps TRBD2 as D (6 bases). Germline V gene data show CDR1 as SGDLS and CDR2 as YYNGEE. CDR3 length: 15 amino acids. V was trimmed by 2 bases and J by 7 bases, leaving 18 bases between them. The CDR3 sequence is CASSVGTGEVGTQYF. The CDR3 DNA reads TGTGCCAGCAGCGTCGGGACTGGCGAGGTTGGGACCCAGTACTTC.

Ten or more counts support this clonotype. The chain couples TRBV29-1 to TRBJ2-3; D is tentatively TRBD1 or TRBD2 (8 bases each). V was clipped by 1 base and J by 1 base, with 33 bases between them. This CDR3 is 22 amino acids long. Germline lookup yields CDR1 SQVTM and CDR2 ANQGSEA. The chain's CDR3 is CSVEVPAGGVPRAGGGTDTQYF. The DNA of the CDR3 is TGCAGCGTTGAAGTCCCGGCGGGGGGCGTCCCCCGCGCAGGGGGCGGCACAGATACGCAGTATTTT.

In this sample, this clonotype turned up many times. The DNA of the CDR3 is TGTGCCAGTGACAGGGGGCGAGGAATGTTAGACACTGAAGCTTTCTTT. This gives the protein CASDRGRGMLDTEAFF. The chain recombines TRBV5-6 with TRBJ1-1, with 10 bases matching TRBD1. Per the germline V gene, CDR1 is SGHDT and CDR2 is YYEEEE. With V trimmed by 8 bases and J by 3 bases, 13 bases remained unmatched. There are 16 residues in the CDR3. The whole variable domain, filled in from reference TRBV5-6 and TRBJ1-1, reads DAGVTQSPTHLIKTRGQQVTLRCSPKSGHDTVSWYQQALGQGPQFIFQYYEEEERQRGNFPDRFSGHQFPNYSSELNVNALLLGDSALYLCASDRGRGMLDTEAFFGQGTRLTVV.

The rearrangement uses TRBV7-2 and TRBJ1-3, with TRBD1 identical over 9 bases. Germline CDR1 SGHTA, CDR2 FQGNSA. The ends lost 2 bases at V and 2 bases at J; junction bases unmatched: 1. This CDR3 contains 15 residues. This chain's CDR3 is CASSLRQGAGNTIYF. The CDR3 DNA is TGTGCCAGCAGCTTAAGACAGGGGGCTGGAAACACCATATATTTT.

The chain is built from TRBV7-2 and TRBJ2-3; TRBD2 agrees at 11 bases. V shed 5 bases, J shed 3 bases, and the junction held 7 bases outside the gene matches. The CDR3 runs 16 residues. Germline CDR1 reads SGHTA; CDR2 reads FQGNSA. CDR3 DNA: TGTGCCAGCAGCACCGGACTAGCGGGTAGTACAGATACGCAGTATTTT. Its translation is CASSTGLAGSTDTQYF.

This clonotype was picked up a small number of times. The V call is TRBV18, the J call TRBJ2-6, with TRBD2 as a possible D gene (7 bases). The CDR3 has 17 residues. CDR1 is KGHSH and CDR2 is LQKENI in the germline V gene. Trimming stripped 3 bases from V and 2 bases from J, with 14 bases between. The CDR3 nucleotides are TGTGCCAGCTCACCTACGGGGGGCTCAGCTGGGGCCAACGTCCTGACTTTC. This gives the protein CASSPTGGSAGANVLTF. The variable domain in full, with the rest retrieved from reference TRBV18 and TRBJ2-6, is NAGVMQNPRHLVRRRGQEARLRCSPMKGHSHVYWYRQLPEEGLKFMVYLQKENIIDESGMPKERFSAEFPKEGPSILRIQQVVRGDSAAYFCASSPTGGSAGANVLTFGAGSRLTVL.

The chain recombines TRBV4-3 with TRBJ2-3; the D gene is possibly TRBD1 (5 bases). V lost 0 bases to trimming and J lost 1 base, with 8 bases between them. Germline values: CDR1 LGHNA, CDR2 YSLEER. The CDR3 spans 15 residues. The chain's CDR3 is CASSQEPQGTDTQYF. Here the CDR3 DNA reads TGCGCCAGCAGCCAAGAGCCACAGGGCACAGATACGCAGTATTTT.

The chain employs TRBV7-9 and TRBJ2-2, with D hard to call. CDR3 length equals 15 residues. Germline V gene data show CDR1 as SEHNR and CDR2 as FQNEAQ (reference sequence). The V end lost 3 bases, the J end lost 3 bases, and 11 bases lay between the germline ends. CDR3 sequence (DNA): TGTGCCAGCAGCTTCGTAGGGCCGCACACCGGGGAGCTGTTTTTT. Translating gives CASSFVGPHTGELFF.

This clonotype has more than one count but fewer than ten. The chain combines TRBV7-2 with TRBJ1-2, with D hard to call. The CDR3 contains 14 residues. The V gene lost 0 bases and the J gene lost 6 bases, with 11 bases spanning the gap. Germline V lookup: CDR1 SGHTA, CDR2 FQGNSA. The CDR3 reads CASSLATLRDGYTF. The CDR3 DNA reads TGTGCCAGCAGCTTAGCCACCCTTAGGGATGGCTACACCTTC.